This TCR beta chain derives from a study of shared clonotypes between healthy human individuals. Each sorted subset replicate got 200 ng genomic DNA, 25,000 to 35,000 genomes. Per the original data handling: Filtering differed because ImmunoSEQ produced junction-only sequences that carried no quality scores. TCRdb's copy holds only in-frame clones and misses some; the assay was immunoSEQ multiplex PCR. V and J calls and clone size come straight from that table; D and trimming were deduced from the DNA. The sample has millions of clones; roughly 94% are singletons. Study outcomes and limitations: At large depth, rarefaction still showed sorted-subset sequencing to be incomplete.

In the case of this clone: Antigen: not known.

The donors were all Caucasian adults (living in Nashville, Tennessee). Sequenced sample: naive CD4+ T cells sorted from blood. Noted subset: CD45RA+ positively selected. The receptor was derived from a man aged 18 to 30 in good health.

The CDR3 DNA reads as TGTGCCAGCAGCTTAGCGCCGGGGGATACGCAGTATTTT. Protein: CASSLAPGDTQYF. V gene TRBV7-9 combines with J gene TRBJ2-3; the D gene is possibly TRBD2 (5 bases). The V end lost 0 bases, the J end lost 6 bases, and 7 bases lay between the germline ends. CDR1 is SEHNR and CDR2 is FQNEAQ in the germline V gene (reference sequence). This CDR3 is 13 amino acids long.